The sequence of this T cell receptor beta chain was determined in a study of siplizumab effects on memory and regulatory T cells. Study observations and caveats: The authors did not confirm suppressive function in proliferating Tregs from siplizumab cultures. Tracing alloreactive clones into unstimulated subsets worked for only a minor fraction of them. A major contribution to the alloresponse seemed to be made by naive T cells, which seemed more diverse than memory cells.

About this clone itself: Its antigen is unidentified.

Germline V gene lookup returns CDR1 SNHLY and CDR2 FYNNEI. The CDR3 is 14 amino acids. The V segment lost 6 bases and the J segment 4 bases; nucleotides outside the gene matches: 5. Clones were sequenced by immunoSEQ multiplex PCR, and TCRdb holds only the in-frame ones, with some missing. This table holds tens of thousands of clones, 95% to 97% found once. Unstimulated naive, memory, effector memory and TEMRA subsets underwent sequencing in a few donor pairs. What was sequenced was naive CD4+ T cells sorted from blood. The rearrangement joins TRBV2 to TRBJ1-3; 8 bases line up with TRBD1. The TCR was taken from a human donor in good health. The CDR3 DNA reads TGTGCCAGCAGGGACAGGGTTCTCGGAAACACCATATATTTT. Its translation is CASRDRVLGNTIYF.